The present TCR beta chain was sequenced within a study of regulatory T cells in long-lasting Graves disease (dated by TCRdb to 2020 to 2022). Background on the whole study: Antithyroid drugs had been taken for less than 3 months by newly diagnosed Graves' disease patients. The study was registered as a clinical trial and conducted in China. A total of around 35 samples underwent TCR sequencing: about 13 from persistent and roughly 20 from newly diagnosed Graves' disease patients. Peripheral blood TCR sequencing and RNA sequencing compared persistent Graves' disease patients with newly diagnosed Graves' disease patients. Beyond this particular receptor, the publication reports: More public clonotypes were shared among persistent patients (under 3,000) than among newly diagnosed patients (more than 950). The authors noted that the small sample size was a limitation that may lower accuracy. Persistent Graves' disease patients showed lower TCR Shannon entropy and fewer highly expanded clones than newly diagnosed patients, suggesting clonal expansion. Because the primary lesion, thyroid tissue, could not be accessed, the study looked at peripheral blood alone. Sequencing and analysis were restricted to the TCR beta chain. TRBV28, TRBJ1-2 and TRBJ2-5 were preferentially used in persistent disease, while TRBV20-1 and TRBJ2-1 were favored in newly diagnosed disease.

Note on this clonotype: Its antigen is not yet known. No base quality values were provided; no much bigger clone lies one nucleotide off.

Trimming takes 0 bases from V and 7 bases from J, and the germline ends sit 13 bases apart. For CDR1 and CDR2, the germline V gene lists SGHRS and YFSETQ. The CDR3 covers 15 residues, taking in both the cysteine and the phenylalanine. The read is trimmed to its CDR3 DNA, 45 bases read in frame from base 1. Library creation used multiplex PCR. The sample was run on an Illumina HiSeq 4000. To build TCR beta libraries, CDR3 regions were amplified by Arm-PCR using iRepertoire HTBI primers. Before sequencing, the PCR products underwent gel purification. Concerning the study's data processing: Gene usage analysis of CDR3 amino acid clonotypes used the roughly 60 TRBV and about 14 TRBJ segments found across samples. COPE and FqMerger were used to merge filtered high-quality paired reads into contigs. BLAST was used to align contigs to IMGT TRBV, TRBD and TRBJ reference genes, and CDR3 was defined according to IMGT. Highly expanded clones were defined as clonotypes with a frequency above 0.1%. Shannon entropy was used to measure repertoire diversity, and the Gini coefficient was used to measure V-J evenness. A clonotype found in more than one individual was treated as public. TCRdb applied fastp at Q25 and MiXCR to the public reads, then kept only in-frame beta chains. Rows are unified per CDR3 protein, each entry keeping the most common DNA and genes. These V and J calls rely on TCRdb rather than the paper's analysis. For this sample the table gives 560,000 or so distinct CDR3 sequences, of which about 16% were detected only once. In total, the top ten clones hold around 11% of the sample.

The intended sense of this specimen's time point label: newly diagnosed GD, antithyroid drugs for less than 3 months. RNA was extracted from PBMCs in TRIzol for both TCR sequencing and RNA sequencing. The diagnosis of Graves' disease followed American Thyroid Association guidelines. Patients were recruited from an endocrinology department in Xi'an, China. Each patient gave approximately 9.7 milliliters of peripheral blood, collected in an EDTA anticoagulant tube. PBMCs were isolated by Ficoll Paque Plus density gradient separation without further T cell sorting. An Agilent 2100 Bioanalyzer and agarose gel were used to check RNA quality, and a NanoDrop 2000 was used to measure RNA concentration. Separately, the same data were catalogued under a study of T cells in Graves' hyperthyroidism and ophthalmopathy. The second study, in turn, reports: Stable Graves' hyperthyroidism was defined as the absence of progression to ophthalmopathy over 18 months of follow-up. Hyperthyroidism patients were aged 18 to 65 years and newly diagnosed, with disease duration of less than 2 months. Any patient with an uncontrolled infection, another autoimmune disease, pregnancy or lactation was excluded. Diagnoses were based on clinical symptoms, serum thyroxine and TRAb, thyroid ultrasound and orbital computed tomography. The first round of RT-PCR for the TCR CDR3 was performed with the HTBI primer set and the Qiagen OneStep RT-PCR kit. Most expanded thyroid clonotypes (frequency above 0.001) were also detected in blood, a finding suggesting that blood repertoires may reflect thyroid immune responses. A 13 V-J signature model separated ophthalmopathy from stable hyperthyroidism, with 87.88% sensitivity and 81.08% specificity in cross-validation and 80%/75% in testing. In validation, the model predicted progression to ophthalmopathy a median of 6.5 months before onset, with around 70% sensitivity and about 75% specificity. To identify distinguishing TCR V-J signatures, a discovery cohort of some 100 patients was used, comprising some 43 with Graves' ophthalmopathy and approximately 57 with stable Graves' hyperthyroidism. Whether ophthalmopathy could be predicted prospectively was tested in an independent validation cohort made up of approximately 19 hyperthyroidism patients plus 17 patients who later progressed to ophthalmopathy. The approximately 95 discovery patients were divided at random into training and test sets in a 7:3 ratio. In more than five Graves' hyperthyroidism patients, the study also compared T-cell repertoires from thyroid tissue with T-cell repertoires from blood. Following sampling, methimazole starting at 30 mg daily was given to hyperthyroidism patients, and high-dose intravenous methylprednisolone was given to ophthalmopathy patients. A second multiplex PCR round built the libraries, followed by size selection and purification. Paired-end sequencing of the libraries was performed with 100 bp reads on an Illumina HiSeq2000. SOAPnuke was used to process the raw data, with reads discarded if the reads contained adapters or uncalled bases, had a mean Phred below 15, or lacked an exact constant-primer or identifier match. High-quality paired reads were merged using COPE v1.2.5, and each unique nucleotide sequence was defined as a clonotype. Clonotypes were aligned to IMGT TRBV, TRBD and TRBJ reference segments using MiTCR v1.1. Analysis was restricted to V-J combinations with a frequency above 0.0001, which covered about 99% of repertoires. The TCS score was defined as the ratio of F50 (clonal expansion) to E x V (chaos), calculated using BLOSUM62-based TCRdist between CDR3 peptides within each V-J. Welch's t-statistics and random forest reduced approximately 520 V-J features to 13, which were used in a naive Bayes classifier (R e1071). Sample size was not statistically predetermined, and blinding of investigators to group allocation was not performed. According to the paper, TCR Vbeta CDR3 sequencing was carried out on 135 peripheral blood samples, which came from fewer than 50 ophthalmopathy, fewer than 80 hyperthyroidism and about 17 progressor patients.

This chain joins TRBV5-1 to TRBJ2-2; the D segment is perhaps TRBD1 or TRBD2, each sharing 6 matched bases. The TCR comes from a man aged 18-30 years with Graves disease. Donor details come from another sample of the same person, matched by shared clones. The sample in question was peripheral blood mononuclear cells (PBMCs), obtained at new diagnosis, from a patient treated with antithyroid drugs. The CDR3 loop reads CASSLVGGFGGELFF. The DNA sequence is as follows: TGCGCCAGCAGCTTGGTCGGGGGCTTCGGCGGGGAGCTGTTTTTT.